These T cell receptor beta chains were read from a single sample in a study of cytomegalovirus exposure and HLA in healthy donors. Sequenced by immunoSEQ multiplex PCR; TCRdb stores in-frame clones only, minus some. Seen here are 100,000 to 150,000 clones, roughly 76% observed once, and the top ten hold more than 3%. Sequencing was performed on PBMCs. Receptor source: a woman in her fifties or sixties in good health and CMV-seronegative. Each CDR3 is given with its conserved first and last residue. The order of the fields is CDR3 length, clone size, J gene, D gene, V gene, CDR3 DNA, CDR3 protein. The D gene is left open where the match is weak. Not every row has a clone size; where given, it reads once, few, many or a size class.

15 - TRBJ2-1 - TRBV10-3 TGTGCCATCAGTGAGCCGGGGAAGCGGGCGAATGAGCAGTTCTTC CAISEPGKRANEQFF
15 - TRBJ2-3 - TRBV19 TGTGCCAGTAGCCCTCCGGGACACTCGGGAGATACGCAGTATTTT CASSPPGHSGDTQYF
12 - TRBJ2-1 TRBD2 TRBV27 TGTGCCAGCAGGGCGGGGGGAGATAAGCAGTTCTTC CASRAGGDKQFF
13 - TRBJ1-5 - TRBV2 TGTGCCAGCAAGGGAGGTCTCAATCAGCCCCAGCATTTT CASKGGLNQPQHF
16 once TRBJ2-3 TRBD2 TRBV11-3 TGTGCCAGCAGCACAAGACTAGCGGGGGGGACAGATACGCAGTATTTT CASSTRLAGGTDTQYF
16 few TRBJ2-2 TRBD2 TRBV27 TGTGCCAGCAGTTATGGCGCGGGAGGGATCACCGGGGAGCTGTTTTTT CASSYGAGGITGELFF
14 - TRBJ1-2 TRBD1 TRBV7-2 TGTGCCAGCAGCTTAGGGACAGGGAACTATGGCTACACCTTC CASSLGTGNYGYTF
15 - TRBJ2-7 TRBD2 TRBV27 TGTGCCAGCAGTTTAACTAGCGGGTCAACCTACGAGCAGTACTTC CASSLTSGSTYEQYF
15 - TRBJ1-1 - TRBV9 TGTGCCAGCAGCGTAGTTCTCAGGGAGAACACTGAAGCTTTCTTT CASSVVLRENTEAFF
13 - TRBJ1-2 - TRBV10-3 TGTGCCATCAGTGCCGGTTTTGGCTATGGCTACACCTTC CAISAGFGYGYTF
12 - TRBJ2-7 - TRBV9 TGTGCCAGCAGCGCGGACAGCAACGAGCAGTACTTC CASSADSNEQYF
14 - TRBJ2-7 - TRBV11-3 TGTGCCAGCAGCTTAGGGGGCCAGCGGGACGAGCAGTACTTC CASSLGGQRDEQYF
15 - TRBJ2-7 - TRBV28 TGTGCCAGCAACTCTATGGGGGCGCCTCAGGACGAGCAGTACTTC CASNSMGAPQDEQYF
15 - TRBJ2-7 TRBD1 TRBV11-1 TGTGCCAGCAGCTTGGATGAGGGGGCGGACTACGAGCAGTACTTC CASSLDEGADYEQYF
16 - TRBJ2-7 TRBD2 TRBV4-3 TGCGCCAGCAGCCAAGATCGCCTAGCGGGCACCTACGAGCAGTACTTC CASSQDRLAGTYEQYF
16 - TRBJ1-3 TRBD1 TRBV25-1 TGTGCCAGCAGTGGGGCGGACAGGGGCTCTGGAAACACCATATATTTT CASSGADRGSGNTIYF
16 - TRBJ1-1 - TRBV11-2 TGTGCCAGCGGACTTTGGGACTTTCCGAGAGACACTGAAGCTTTCTTT CASGLWDFPRDTEAFF
14 - TRBJ2-3 TRBD1 TRBV29-1 TGCAGCGTCGGACAGGGGAGCAGGGCAGATACGCAGTATTTT CSVGQGSRADTQYF
14 - TRBJ2-5 - TRBV7-2 TGTGCCAGCAGCTTAGGGGGCGGCTCTGAGACCCAGTACTTC CASSLGGGSETQYF
17 - TRBJ2-3 TRBD2 TRBV4-2 TGTGCCAGCAGCCCACTTGCTAGCGGGAGAGGTTCAGATACGCAGTATTTT CASSPLASGRGSDTQYF
14 - TRBJ2-7 - TRBV7-8 TGTGCCAGCAGCCTCGACAGGCTGCCGAACGAGCAGTACTTC CASSLDRLPNEQYF
16 - TRBJ2-1 TRBD2 TRBV10-1 TGCGCCAGCAGTGAGACGACTAGCGGGAGGGGTGGGGAGCAGTTCTTC CASSETTSGRGGEQFF
15 - TRBJ2-7 - TRBV5-8 TGTGCCAGCAGCTTGATGGGGCCTTCACTCTACGAGCAGTACTTC CASSLMGPSLYEQYF